One sample yielded the 5 T cell receptor beta chains listed below, sequenced in a study of blood T cell repertoires in COVID-19. Libraries were prepared by immunoSEQ multiplex PCR; TCRdb keeps only in-frame clonotypes and omits some of them. The table lists tens of thousands of clones, roughly 84% of them singletons. The sample comprised peripheral blood. All receptors derive from a human donor in a cohort sampled during active COVID-19.

The chain recombines TRBV3-1 (or the pseudogene TRBV3-2) with TRBJ2-7; D possibly corresponds to TRBD2 (7 bases). Germline V gene data show CDR1 as LGHDT and CDR2 as YNNKEL (reference sequence). Trimming pared 3 bases from V and 4 bases from J, leaving 13 bases between. The CDR3 length is 14 residues. The DNA of the CDR3 is TGTGCCAGCAGCCATGGGGGGGCTGAATACGAGCAGTACTTC. It yields the protein CASSHGGAEYEQYF.

The chain couples TRBV19 to TRBJ1-6; 7 bases are a match to TRBD1. This CDR3 is built from 14 residues. J was trimmed by 7 bases and V by 7 bases; bases with no gene match: 7. The germline V gene encodes CDR1 LNHDA and CDR2 SQIVND (reference sequence). Here the CDR3 DNA reads TGTGCCAGTAAGGCAGGGGGAATGAATTCACCCCTCCACTTT. It is translated as CASKAGGMNSPLHF.

This chain joins TRBV7-9 and TRBJ1-3; 10 positions agree with TRBD1. Germline V CDR1 and CDR2: SEHNR, FQNEAQ (reference sequence). V dropped 5 bases and J dropped 3; count of bases not matched to a gene: 7. CDR3 length equals 16 residues. Written as DNA, the CDR3 is TGTGCCAGCAGCGTATGGGGACAGGGGTATGGAAACACCATATATTTT. Translating gives CASSVWGQGYGNTIYF.

The chain joins TRBV5-8 to TRBJ2-5, with D maybe TRBD2 (6 bases). CDR1 and CDR2 (germline): SGHTS, YDEGEE. This CDR3 has 15 residues. The ends were cut back, 0 bases at V and 1 base at J, with 10 bases in the middle. CDR3 loop: CASSLGASVQETQYF. DNA of the CDR3: TGTGCCAGCAGCTTGGGGGCTAGCGTCCAAGAGACCCAGTACTTC. Complete variable domain (other parts from reference TRBV5-8 and TRBJ2-5): EAGVTQSPTHLIKTRGQQATLRCSPISGHTSVYWYQQALGLGLQFLLWYDEGEERNRGNFPPRFSGRQFPNYSSELNVNALELEDSALYLCASSLGASVQETQYFGPGTRLLVL.

V and J are TRBV12-5 and TRBJ1-3; 8 positions agree with TRBD1. Trimming took 7 bases from V and 0 from J; bases not matched to a gene: 5. CDR1 is LGHNT and CDR2 is FRNRAP in the germline V gene. CDR3 length: 15 amino acids. CDR3 DNA sequence: TGTGCTAGTGTCCTACAGGGGGGCTCTGGAAACACCATATATTTT. It codes for CASVLQGGSGNTIYF. The complete variable domain, with remaining parts taken from reference TRBV12-5 and TRBJ1-3, reads DARVTQTPRHKVTEMGQEVTMRCQPILGHNTVFWYRQTMMQGLELLAYFRNRAPLDDSGMPKDRFSAEMPDATLATLKIQPSEPRDSAVYFCASVLQGGSGNTIYFGEGSWLTVV.